These T cell receptor beta chains were read from a single sample in a study of blood T cell repertoires in COVID-19. Assay: immunoSEQ multiplex PCR; the TCRdb copy retains only in-frame clones and omits some. Of approximately 300,000 clones in the sample, over 90% are singletons; the top ten hold almost 4%. The specimen sequenced was PBMCs or T cells enriched from blood (not recorded which). Receptor source: a woman aged 25 to 39 who had been exposed to COVID-19. Both conserved end residues are part of each CDR3. The order of the fields is V gene, D gene, J gene, clone size, CDR3 protein, CDR3 DNA. The D gene is left open where the match is weak. The size entry is marked missing in some rows and otherwise reads once, few, many or a size class.

TRBV29-1	.	TRBJ1-1	.	CSAPQRTDLGTEAFF	TGCAGCGCCCCCCAGAGGACGGACTTGGGCACTGAAGCTTTCTTT
TRBV15	.	TRBJ1-4	.	CATSTLARSEKLFF	TGTGCCACCAGCACCCTCGCTCGCAGTGAAAAACTGTTTTTT
TRBV7-9	.	TRBJ1-6	once	CASTFGRSPGGSPLHF	TGTGCCAGCACCTTCGGACGATCTCCTGGGGGGTCACCCCTCCACTTT
TRBV18	.	TRBJ1-2	few	CASSPDNRGYTF	TGTGCCAGCTCACCCGACAACAGGGGCTACACCTTC
TRBV6-5	TRBD1	TRBJ1-1	.	CASSYLRGHGKTEAFF	TGTGCCAGCAGTTACCTCAGGGGGCATGGGAAGACTGAAGCTTTCTTT
TRBV2	.	TRBJ1-2	.	CAGGIHKSYTF	TGTGCCGGGGGGATTCATAAGAGCTACACCTTC
TRBV11-1	.	TRBJ1-2	.	CASSPRTGQSSGYTF	TGTGCCAGCAGCCCGAGAACAGGACAGTCTTCTGGCTACACCTTC
TRBV24-1	TRBD1	TRBJ2-2	.	CATSDSYPSGTDNTGELFF	TGTGCCACCAGTGACTCCTACCCGTCCGGGACAGATAACACCGGGGAGCTGTTTTTT
TRBV5-5	.	TRBJ1-2	.	CASSLRGQVYGYTF	TGTGCCAGCAGCTTGAGGGGTCAAGTCTATGGCTACACCTTC
TRBV2	.	TRBJ2-7	.	CASRRAPGQTSSYEQYF	TGTGCCAGCAGACGGGCCCCTGGACAGACGAGCTCCTACGAGCAGTACTTC
TRBV5-4	TRBD1	TRBJ2-7	.	CASSQDRGGYEQYF	TGTGCCAGCAGCCAGGACAGGGGGGGCTACGAGCAGTACTTC
TRBV18	.	TRBJ1-3	.	CASSPALSPRGTIYF	TGTGCCAGCTCACCGGCCCTCTCCCCCCGAGGCACCATATATTTT
TRBV7-9	TRBD2	TRBJ2-3	.	CASSLLRGGLKRDTQYF	TGTGCCAGCAGCTTACTTCGGGGGGGCCTTAAACGGGATACGCAGTATTTT
TRBV2	TRBD2	TRBJ2-7	.	CASSLTLGGWYEQYF	TGTGCCAGCAGCCTTACACTGGGGGGGTGGTACGAGCAGTACTTC
TRBV7-2	.	TRBJ1-2	once	CASSLARRGSYGYTF	TGTGCCAGCAGCTTAGCGCGTCGAGGATCCTATGGCTACACCTTC
TRBV6-2/TRBV6-3	.	TRBJ1-1	.	CASSNMYTEAFF	TGTGCCAGCAGCAACATGTACACTGAAGCTTTCTTT
TRBV5-5	.	TRBJ1-2	.	CASSLGAGWGIGYTF	TGTGCCAGCAGCTTGGGGGCAGGGTGGGGTATTGGCTACACCTTC
TRBV19	.	TRBJ2-7	few	CASSIGGMRGEQYF	TGTGCCAGTAGTATAGGAGGCATGCGGGGCGAGCAGTACTTC
TRBV7-2	TRBD1	TRBJ2-2	.	CASSRGQGVAGELFF	TGTGCCAGCAGCCGGGGACAGGGGGTGGCCGGGGAGCTGTTTTTT
TRBV9	.	TRBJ2-2	.	CASSVEPSAGELFF	TGTGCCAGCAGCGTAGAACCTTCGGCCGGGGAGCTGTTTTTT
TRBV27	TRBD2	TRBJ2-7	.	CASSLTRGRGIGEQYF	TGTGCCAGCAGTTTAACTCGGGGGAGGGGTATAGGGGAGCAGTACTTC
TRBV6-5	.	TRBJ2-7	.	CASSYGRGSYEQYF	TGTGCCAGCAGTTACGGGCGTGGATCCTACGAGCAGTACTTC
TRBV18	TRBD1	TRBJ2-2	.	CASSLNNRGTGELFF	TGTGCCAGCTCCCTCAACAACAGGGGCACCGGGGAGCTGTTTTTT
TRBV5-1	TRBD1	TRBJ1-6	.	CASSFTRQGNSPLHF	TGCGCCAGCAGCTTTACTCGACAGGGAAATTCACCCCTCCACTTT
TRBV5-1	.	TRBJ2-3	.	CASSFGGTLTDTQYF	TGCGCCAGCAGCTTCGGCGGGACCCTCACAGATACGCAGTATTTT
TRBV7-9	TRBD1	TRBJ1-4	few	CASSSGQEGSEKLFF	TGTGCCAGCAGCTCGGGACAGGAAGGCAGTGAAAAACTGTTTTTT
TRBV6-1	.	TRBJ1-2	once	CASSENGRNYGYTF	TGTGCCAGCAGTGAAAATGGCAGAAACTATGGCTACACCTTC
TRBV7-9	TRBD1	TRBJ1-2	.	CASSLTNSYRGDYGYTF	TGTGCCAGCAGCTTAACCAACTCCTACAGGGGAGACTATGGCTACACCTTC